A single sample is the source of the 9 T cell receptor beta chains below, sequenced in a study of cytomegalovirus exposure and HLA in healthy donors. With 60 Vbeta and 13 Jbeta primers, the PCR was carried out. The method was immunoSEQ multiplex PCR; TCRdb's version includes in-frame clones alone and lacks a portion of them. The sample has approximately 140,000 clones, about 60% seen once; the top ten hold around 7.1%. Specimen: PBMCs. Source of these receptors: a woman aged 60 to 75 in good health and CMV-seropositive.

This chain uses TRBV5-6 with TRBJ2-2, with a tentative D call TRBD2 (5 bases). The germline V gene encodes CDR1 SGHDT and CDR2 YYEEEE. The CDR3 has 14 amino acids. Trimming pared 0 bases from V and 10 bases from J, leaving 13 bases between. CDR3 amino acids: CASSLDGSGMELFF. DNA for the CDR3: TGTGCCAGCAGCTTGGATGGCAGCGGAATGGAGCTGTTTTTT.

The V and J genes are TRBV30 and TRBJ1-3, with D possibly being TRBD1 (5 bases). Germline V CDR1 and CDR2: GTSNPN, SVGIG (reference sequence). The V end lost 2 bases, the J end lost 4 bases, and 18 bases lay between the germline ends. The length of the CDR3 is 16 residues. Written as DNA, the CDR3 is TGTGCCTGGAGTTGGGCAGGGATGACACTGGGAAACACCATATATTTT. Residues: CAWSWAGMTLGNTIYF.

This clone showed up just a few times. V usage is TRBV7-9 and J usage is TRBJ2-5; 7 bases fit TRBD1. CDR1 SEHNR and CDR2 FQNEAQ come from the germline V gene (reference sequence). With 3 bases clipped from V and 1 base from J, the junction kept 2 bases outside the gene matches. The CDR3 is 14 residues long. The CDR3 DNA is TGTGCCAGCAGCTTGGGACAGACCCAAGAGACCCAGTACTTC. It codes for CASSLGQTQETQYF.

The rearrangement links TRBV7-8 to TRBJ2-7; 7 bases line up with TRBD2. The germline V gene has CDR1 SGHVS and CDR2 FQNEAQ. The V and J ends lost 8 bases and 2 bases, in that order; junction bases with no gene match: 6. This CDR3 spans 13 amino acids. This chain's CDR3 is CASGRAGPYEQYF. CDR3 nucleotides: TGTGCCAGCGGGAGAGCGGGGCCCTACGAGCAGTACTTC.

This clone was detected once. V usage is TRBV6-4 and J usage is TRBJ1-2, with 11 bases fitting TRBD1. V trimming: 6 bases; J trimming: 3 bases; junction bases outside the gene matches: 6. CDR3 length equals 15 residues. The germline gives CDR1 MRHNA, CDR2 SNTAGT. CDR3 region: CASSPGQGAYYGYTF. In DNA form, the CDR3 reads TGTGCCAGCAGCCCTGGACAGGGGGCGTACTATGGCTACACCTTC.

This rearrangement joins TRBV18 to TRBJ2-3, with no clear D. V lost 5 bases, J lost 0 bases, and 9 bases lay in between. Germline lookup yields CDR1 KGHSH and CDR2 LQKENI. This CDR3 has 14 residues. The chain's CDR3 is CASSAGPSTDTQYF. The CDR3 region has the DNA TGTGCCAGCTCAGCAGGTCCTAGCACAGATACGCAGTATTTT.

V and J are TRBV4-1 and TRBJ2-7; TRBD1 aligns across 7 bases. CDR1 is MGHRA and CDR2 is YSYEKL in the germline V gene. V dropped 2 bases and J dropped 2; count of bases not matched to a gene: 9. This CDR3 has 16 residues. This chain's CDR3 is CASSQSEGASPYEQYF. The CDR3 bases are TGCGCCAGCAGCCAAAGTGAGGGGGCGAGCCCCTACGAGCAGTACTTC.

A few counts support this clone. This specimen includes other DNA sequences encoding the same CDR3. The chain has TRBV4-3 and TRBJ2-5; D might be TRBD1 (6 bases). The V end was cut by 0 bases, the J end by 1 base, with 9 bases between. The germline gives CDR1 LGHNA, CDR2 YSLEER. There are 15 residues in the CDR3. CDR3 bases: TGCGCCAGCAGCCAAGAGCGAGGGGGCCAAGAGACCCAGTACTTC. This gives the protein CASSQERGGQETQYF.

The rearrangement uses TRBV4-1 and TRBJ2-5; 13 bases align to TRBD2. CDR3 length: 16 residues. Unmatched junction bases numbered 7, after V lost 4 bases and J lost 5 bases. Germline-derived CDR1 and CDR2 are MGHRA and YSYEKL. The CDR3 DNA is TGCGCCAGCAGCCGGACTAGCGGGAGAGCAGAGGAGACCCAGTACTTC. Residues: CASSRTSGRAEETQYF.